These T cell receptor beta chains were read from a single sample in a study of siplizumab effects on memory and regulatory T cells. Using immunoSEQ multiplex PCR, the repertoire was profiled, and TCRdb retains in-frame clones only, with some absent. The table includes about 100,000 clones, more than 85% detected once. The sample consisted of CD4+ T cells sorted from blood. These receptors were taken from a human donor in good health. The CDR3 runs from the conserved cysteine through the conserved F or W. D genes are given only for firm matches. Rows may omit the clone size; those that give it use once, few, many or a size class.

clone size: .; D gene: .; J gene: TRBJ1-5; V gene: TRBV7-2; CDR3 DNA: TGTGCCAGCAGCTTGGACGGTAGCAATCAGCCCCAGCATTTT; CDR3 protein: CASSLDGSNQPQHF
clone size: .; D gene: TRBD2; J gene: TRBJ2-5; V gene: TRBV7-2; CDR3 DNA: TGTGCCAGCAGCTTAGGAGCGGGGGCCCAAGAGACCCAGTACTTC; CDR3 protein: CASSLGAGAQETQYF
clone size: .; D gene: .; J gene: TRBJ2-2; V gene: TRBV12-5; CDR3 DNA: TGTGCTAGTGGCAGACAGGAGACCGGGGAGCTGTTTTTT; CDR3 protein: CASGRQETGELFF
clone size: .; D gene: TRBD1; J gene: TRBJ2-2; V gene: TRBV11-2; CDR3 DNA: TGTGCCAGCAGCTTCGGACAGGGTGGCACCGGGGAGCTGTTTTTT; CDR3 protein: CASSFGQGGTGELFF
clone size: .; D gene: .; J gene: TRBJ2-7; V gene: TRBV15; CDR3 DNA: TGTGCCACCAGCAGTCCCCTGACTAGCTCCTACGAGCAGTACTTC; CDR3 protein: CATSSPLTSSYEQYF
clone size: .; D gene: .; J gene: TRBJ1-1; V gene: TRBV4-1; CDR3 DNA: TGCGCCAGCAGCCAAGATCCGGTTGGGGCGGGAGCTTTCTTT; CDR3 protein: CASSQDPVGAGAFF
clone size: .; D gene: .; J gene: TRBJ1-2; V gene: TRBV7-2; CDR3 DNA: TGTGCCAGCAGCTTAGCATTGGGGGTGAACTATGGCTACACCTTC; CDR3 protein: CASSLALGVNYGYTF
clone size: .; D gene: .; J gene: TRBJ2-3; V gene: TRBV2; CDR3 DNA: TGTGCCAGCAGTGACAGGGTCAAATCAGATACGCAGTATTTT; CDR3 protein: CASSDRVKSDTQYF
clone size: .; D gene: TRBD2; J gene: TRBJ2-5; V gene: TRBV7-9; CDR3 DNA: TGTGCCAGCAGCTACGCGGGGGTCCAAGAGACCCAGTACTTC; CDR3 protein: CASSYAGVQETQYF
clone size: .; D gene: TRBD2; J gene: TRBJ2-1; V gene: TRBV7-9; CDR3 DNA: TGTGCCAGCAGTTTGGCGGGGGGCTGGTACAATGAGCAGTTCTTC; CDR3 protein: CASSLAGGWYNEQFF
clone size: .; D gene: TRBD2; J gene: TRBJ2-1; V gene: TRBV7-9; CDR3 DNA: TGTGCCAGCAGCCCAAGGCGGGAGCATGAGCAGTTCTTC; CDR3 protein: CASSPRREHEQFF
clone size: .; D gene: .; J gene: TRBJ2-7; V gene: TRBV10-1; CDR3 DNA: TGCGCCAGCAGTGGGACCAGGGTTGGGAGCTACGAGCAGTACTTC; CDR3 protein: CASSGTRVGSYEQYF
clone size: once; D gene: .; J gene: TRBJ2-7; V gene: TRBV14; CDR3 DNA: TGTGCCAGCAGCCACCCGGACTCACCCTACGAGCAGTACTTC; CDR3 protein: CASSHPDSPYEQYF
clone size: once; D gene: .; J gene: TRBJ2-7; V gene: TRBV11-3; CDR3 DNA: TGTGCCAGCAGCTTGGGACCTTCCTACGAGCAGTACTTC; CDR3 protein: CASSLGPSYEQYF
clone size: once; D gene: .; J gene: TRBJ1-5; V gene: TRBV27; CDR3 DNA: TGTGCCAGCAGTTTATTAACTCCCAATCAGCCCCAGCATTTT; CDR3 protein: CASSLLTPNQPQHF
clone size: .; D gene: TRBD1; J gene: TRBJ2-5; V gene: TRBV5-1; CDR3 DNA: TGCGCCAGCAGCTCCGGGACAGTAGAGACCCAGTACTTC; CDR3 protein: CASSSGTVETQYF
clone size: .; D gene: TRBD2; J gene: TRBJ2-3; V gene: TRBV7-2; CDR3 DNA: TGTGCCAGCAGTTCCCTGGCGGGGGGGCCGAGGGATACGCAGTATTTT; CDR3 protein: CASSSLAGGPRDTQYF
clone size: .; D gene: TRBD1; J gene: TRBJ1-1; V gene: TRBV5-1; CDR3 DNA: TGCGCCAGCAGCTTGGAACAGGGGGCGAAGGCTTTCTTT; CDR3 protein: CASSLEQGAKAFF
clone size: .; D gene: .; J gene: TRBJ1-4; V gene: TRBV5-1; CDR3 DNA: TGCGCCAGCAGACGGGGCACTAATGAAAAACTGTTTTTT; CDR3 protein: CASRRGTNEKLFF
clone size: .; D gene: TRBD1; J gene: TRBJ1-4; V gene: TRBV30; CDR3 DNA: TGTGCCTGGGGTCAACAGGGGCGAATTGAAAAACTGTTTTTT; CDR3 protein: CAWGQQGRIEKLFF
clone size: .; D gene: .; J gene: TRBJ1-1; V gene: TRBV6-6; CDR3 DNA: TGTGCCAGCACCGACCGGGGGGCGGGACTCGCTGAAGCTTTCTTT; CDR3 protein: CASTDRGAGLAEAFF
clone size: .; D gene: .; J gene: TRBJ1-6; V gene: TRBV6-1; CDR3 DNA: TGTGCCAGCCGTGACGACGGTAATTCACCCCTCCACTTT; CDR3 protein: CASRDDGNSPLHF
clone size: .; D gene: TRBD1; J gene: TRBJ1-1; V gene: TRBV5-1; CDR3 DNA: TGCGCCAGCAGCTTGGGACAGGGGTACTCCATGAACACTGAAGCTTTCTTT; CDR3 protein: CASSLGQGYSMNTEAFF
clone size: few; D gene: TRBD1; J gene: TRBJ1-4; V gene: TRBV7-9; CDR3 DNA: TGTGCCAGCAGCTCCGGACAGGGGTTAAAACTGTTTTTT; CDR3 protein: CASSSGQGLKLFF
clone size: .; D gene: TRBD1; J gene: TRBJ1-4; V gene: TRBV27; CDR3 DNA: TGTGCCAGCAGTCCCAGGACAGGGTACTTTGAAAAACTGCTTTTT; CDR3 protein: CASSPRTGYFEKLLF